This T cell receptor (beta chain) was found in a study of early T cells in non-severe SARS-CoV-2 infection. The CDR3 extends over 12 amino acids. Germline CDR1 and CDR2: DFQATT and SNEGSKA (reference sequence). V lost 5 bases and J lost 8; bases outside the gene matches: 5. The table lists this clonotype with many counts. TCRdb ran MiXCR on the 5' RACE reads and lists one entry per CDR3 protein. Of tens of thousands of distinct CDR3 sequences listed, 9% to 15% are singletons. The sequence was obtained from an adult who was a healthcare worker with PCR-confirmed SARS-CoV-2 infection or an uninfected control (not recorded which). Sequencing input: whole blood. The chain carries TRBV20-1 and TRBJ2-1; the match to TRBD2 covers 8 bases. This CDR3 is CSASRTSHEQFF. DNA of the CDR3: TGCAGTGCTTCCAGGACTAGCCATGAGCAGTTCTTC.